This TCR beta chain came from a study of CD8+ T cells in alopecia areata. Treatment of the sample: oral pan-JAK inhibitor, 5-10 mg twice daily. Peripheral blood and lesional scalp punch biopsies were taken from alopecia areata patients. Trimming removed 4 bases at V and 5 bases at J, with 8 bases between. The CDR3 has 12 residues. Germline V CDR1 and CDR2: SGHAT, FQNNGV. Extracted RNA was reverse transcribed, and the resulting cDNA served as sequencing template. Assay used: immunoSEQ multiplex PCR; TCRdb lists only in-frame clones, some missing. The table includes about 92,000 clones, roughly 46% detected once.

The clonotype originates from a human donor with alopecia areata. Here the sequenced sample was CD8+ T cells sorted from blood, taken at week 24, from a patient treated with tofacitinib. J is TRBJ1-2 and V is TRBV11-2, with a tentative D call TRBD1 (5 bases). The DNA of the CDR3 is TGTGCCAGCAGCTCTCGGGGGTATGGCTACACCTTC. Amino acids: CASSSRGYGYTF.